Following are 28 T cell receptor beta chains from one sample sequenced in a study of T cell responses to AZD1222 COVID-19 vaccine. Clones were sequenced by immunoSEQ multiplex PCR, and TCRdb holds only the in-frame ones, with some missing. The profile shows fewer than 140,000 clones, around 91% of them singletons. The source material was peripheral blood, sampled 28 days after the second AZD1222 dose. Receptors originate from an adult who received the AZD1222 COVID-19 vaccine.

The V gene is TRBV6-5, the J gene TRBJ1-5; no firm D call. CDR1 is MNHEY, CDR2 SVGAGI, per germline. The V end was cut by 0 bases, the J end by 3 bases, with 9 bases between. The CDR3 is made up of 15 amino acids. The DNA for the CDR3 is TGTGCCAGCAGTTACTCGAGGGCGGACAATCAGCCCCAGCATTTT. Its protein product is CASSYSRADNQPQHF.

DNA of the CDR3: TGCGCCAGTATATTCCCTGGAAACACCATATATTTT. Residues: CASIFPGNTIYF. The V and J genes are TRBV10-1 and TRBJ1-3; the D is unclear. Germline V gene sequence: CDR1 WNHNN, CDR2 SYGVQD (reference sequence). This CDR3 comprises 12 residues. V was cut by 9 bases and J by 2 bases, with 8 bases left in between.

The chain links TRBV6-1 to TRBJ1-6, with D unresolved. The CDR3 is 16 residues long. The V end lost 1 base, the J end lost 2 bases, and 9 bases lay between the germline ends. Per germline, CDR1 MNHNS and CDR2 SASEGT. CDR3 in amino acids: CASSEVGPAYNSPLHF. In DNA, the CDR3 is TGTGCCAGCAGTGAAGTCGGACCGGCCTATAATTCACCCCTCCACTTT.

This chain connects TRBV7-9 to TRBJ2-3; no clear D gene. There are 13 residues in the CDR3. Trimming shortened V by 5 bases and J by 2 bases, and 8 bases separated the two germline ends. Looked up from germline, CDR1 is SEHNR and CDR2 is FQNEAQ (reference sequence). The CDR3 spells CASSEAVTDTQYF. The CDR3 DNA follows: TGTGCCAGCAGCGAGGCGGTCACAGATACGCAGTATTTT.

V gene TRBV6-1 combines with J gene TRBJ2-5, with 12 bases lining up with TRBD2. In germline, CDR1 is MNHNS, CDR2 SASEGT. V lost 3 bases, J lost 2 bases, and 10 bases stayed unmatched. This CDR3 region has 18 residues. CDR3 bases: TGTGCCAGCAGTGACCCAGCTAGACTAGCGGGGGAACAAGAGACCCAGTACTTC. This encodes CASSDPARLAGEQETQYF.

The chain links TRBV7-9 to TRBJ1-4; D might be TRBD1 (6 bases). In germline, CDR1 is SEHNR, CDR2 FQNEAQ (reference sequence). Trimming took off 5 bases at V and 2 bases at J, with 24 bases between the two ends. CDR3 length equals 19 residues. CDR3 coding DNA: TGTGCCAGCAGCCCCAAGGTCCCAGGGGCCCAGGGTACTAATGAAAAACTGTTTTTT. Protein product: CASSPKVPGAQGTNEKLFF.

CDR3: CASSLEAGYEQFF. Here the CDR3 DNA reads TGCGCCAGCAGCTTGGAAGCAGGGTACGAGCAGTTCTTC. This chain uses TRBV5-1 with TRBJ2-1; perhaps TRBD1 as D (5 bases). V lost 0 bases, J lost 10 bases, and 11 bases lay in between. The V gene's germline CDR1 is SGHRS and CDR2 YFSETQ. The CDR3 loop spans 13 amino acids.

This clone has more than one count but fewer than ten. The CDR3 DNA reads TGTGCCAGCAGCGTAGCTCCAGGACAGGGGATGTACGATGAAAAACTGTTTTTT. This translates into CASSVAPGQGMYDEKLFF. The chain joins TRBV9 to TRBJ1-4; 9 bases line up with TRBD1. V was clipped by 0 bases and J by 6 bases; unmatched bases: 12. This CDR3 contains 18 residues. Looked up from germline, CDR1 is SGDLS and CDR2 is YYNGEE.

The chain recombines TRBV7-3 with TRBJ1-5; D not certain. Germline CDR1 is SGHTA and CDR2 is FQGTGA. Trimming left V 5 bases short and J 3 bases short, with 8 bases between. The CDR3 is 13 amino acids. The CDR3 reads CASSVNVNQPQHF. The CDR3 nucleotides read TGTGCCAGCAGCGTAAACGTCAATCAGCCCCAGCATTTT.

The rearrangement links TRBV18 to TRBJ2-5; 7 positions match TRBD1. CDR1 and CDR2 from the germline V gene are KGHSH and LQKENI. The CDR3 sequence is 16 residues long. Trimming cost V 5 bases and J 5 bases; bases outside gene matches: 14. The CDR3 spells CASSRVDQGVWETQYF. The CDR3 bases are TGTGCCAGCTCAAGAGTGGACCAGGGGGTTTGGGAGACCCAGTACTTC.

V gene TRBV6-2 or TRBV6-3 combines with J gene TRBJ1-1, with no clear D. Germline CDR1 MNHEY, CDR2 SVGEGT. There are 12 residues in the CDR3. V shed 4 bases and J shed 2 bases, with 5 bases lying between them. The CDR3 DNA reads TGTGCCAGCAGTTCCCGAAACACTGAAGCTTTCTTT. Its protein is CASSSRNTEAFF.

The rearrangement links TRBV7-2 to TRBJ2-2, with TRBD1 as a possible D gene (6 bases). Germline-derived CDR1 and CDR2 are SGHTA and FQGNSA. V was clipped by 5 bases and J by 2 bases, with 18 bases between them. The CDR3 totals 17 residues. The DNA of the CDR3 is TGTGCCAGCAGCCGCAGGGGCCGCACCGTCAACACCGGGGAGCTGTTTTTT. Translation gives CASSRRGRTVNTGELFF.

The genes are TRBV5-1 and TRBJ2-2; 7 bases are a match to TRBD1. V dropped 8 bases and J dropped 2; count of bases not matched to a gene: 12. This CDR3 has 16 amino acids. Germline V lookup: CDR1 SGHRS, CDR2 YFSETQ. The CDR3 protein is CASFRGFNPNTGELFF. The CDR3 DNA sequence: TGCGCCAGTTTCAGGGGGTTCAATCCCAACACCGGGGAGCTGTTTTTT.

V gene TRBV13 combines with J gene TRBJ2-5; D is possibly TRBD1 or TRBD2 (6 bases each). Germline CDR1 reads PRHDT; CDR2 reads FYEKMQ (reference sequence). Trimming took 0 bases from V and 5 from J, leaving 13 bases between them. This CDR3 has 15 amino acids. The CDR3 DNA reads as TGTGCCAGCAGCTTAGGTGGGGGGCTTTGGGAGACCCAGTACTTC. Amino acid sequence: CASSLGGGLWETQYF.

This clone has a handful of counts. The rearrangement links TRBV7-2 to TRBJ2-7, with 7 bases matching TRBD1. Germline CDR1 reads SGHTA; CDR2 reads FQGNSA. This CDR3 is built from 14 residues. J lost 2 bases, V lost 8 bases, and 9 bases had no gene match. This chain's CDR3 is CASSMTGRAYEQYF. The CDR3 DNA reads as TGTGCCAGCTCCATGACAGGGAGAGCCTACGAGCAGTACTTC.

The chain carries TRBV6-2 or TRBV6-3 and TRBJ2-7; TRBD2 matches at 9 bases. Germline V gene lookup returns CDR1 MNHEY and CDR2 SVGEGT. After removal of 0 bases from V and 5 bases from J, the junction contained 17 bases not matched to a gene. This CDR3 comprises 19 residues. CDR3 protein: CASSYSTGSGGDPGDEQYF. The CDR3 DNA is TGTGCCAGCAGTTACTCTACGGGTAGCGGGGGCGACCCTGGGGACGAGCAGTACTTC.

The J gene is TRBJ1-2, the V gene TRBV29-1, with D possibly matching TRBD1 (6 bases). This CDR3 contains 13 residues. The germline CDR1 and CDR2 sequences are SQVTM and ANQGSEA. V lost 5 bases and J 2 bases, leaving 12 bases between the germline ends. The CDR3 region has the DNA TGCAGCGTTTCTACAGGGCCGAACTATGGCTACACCTTC. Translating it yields CSVSTGPNYGYTF.

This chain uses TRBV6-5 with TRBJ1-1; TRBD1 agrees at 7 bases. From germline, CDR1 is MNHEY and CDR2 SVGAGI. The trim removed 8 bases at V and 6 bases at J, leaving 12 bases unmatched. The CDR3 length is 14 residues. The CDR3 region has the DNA TGTGCCAGCCGGGACAGTGACTCGAAGGCTGAAGCTTTCTTT. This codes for CASRDSDSKAEAFF.

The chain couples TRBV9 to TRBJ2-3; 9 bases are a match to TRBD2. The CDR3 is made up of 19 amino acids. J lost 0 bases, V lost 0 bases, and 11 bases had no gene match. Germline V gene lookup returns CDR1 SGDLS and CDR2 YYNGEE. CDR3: CASSVDSGGAALSTDTQYF. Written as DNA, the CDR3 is TGTGCCAGCAGCGTAGATAGCGGGGGCGCGGCTCTTAGCACAGATACGCAGTATTTT.

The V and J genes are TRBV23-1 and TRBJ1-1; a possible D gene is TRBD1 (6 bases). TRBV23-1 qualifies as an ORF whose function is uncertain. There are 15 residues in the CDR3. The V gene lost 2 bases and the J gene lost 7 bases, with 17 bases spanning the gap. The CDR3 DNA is TGCGCCAGCAGTCAAAGGCCACCTGAAGGGGGTGAAGCTTTCTTT. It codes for CASSQRPPEGGEAFF.

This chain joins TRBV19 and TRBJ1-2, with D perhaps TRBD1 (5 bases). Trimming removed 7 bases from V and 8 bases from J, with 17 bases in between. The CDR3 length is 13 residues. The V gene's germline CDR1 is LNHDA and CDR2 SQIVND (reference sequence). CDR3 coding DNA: TGTGCCAGTACCCCCCAGGGATTTAGAGGCTACACCTTC. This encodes CASTPQGFRGYTF.

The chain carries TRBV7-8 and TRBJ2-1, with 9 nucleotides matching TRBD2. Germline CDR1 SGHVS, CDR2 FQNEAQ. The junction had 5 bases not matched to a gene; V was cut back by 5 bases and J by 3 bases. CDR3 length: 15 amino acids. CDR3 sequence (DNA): TGTGCCAGCAGCCGAATAGCGGGGGACTACAATGAGCAGTTCTTC. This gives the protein CASSRIAGDYNEQFF.

This CDR3 reads CASSIGQGGEKLFF. In DNA, the CDR3 is TGTGCCAGTAGTATCGGGCAAGGGGGAGAAAAACTGTTTTTT. V is TRBV19 and J is TRBJ1-4; D might be TRBD1 (6 bases). Per the germline V gene, CDR1 is LNHDA and CDR2 is SQIVND (reference sequence). The CDR3 is made up of 14 amino acids. V was pared by 3 bases and J by 8 bases, with 13 bases between.

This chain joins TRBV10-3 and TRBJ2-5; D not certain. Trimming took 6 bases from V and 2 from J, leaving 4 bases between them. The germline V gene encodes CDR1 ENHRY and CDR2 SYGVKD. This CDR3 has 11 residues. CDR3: CAISLQETQYF. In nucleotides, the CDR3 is TGTGCCATCAGCCTACAAGAGACCCAGTACTTC.

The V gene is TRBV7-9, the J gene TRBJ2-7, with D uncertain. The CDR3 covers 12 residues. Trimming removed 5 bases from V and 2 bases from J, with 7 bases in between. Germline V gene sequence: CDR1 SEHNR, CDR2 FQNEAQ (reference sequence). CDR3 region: CASSQAAYEQYF. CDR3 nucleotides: TGTGCCAGCAGCCAGGCGGCCTACGAGCAGTACTTC. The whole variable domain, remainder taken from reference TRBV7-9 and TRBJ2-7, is DTGVSQNPRHKITKRGQNVTFRCDPISEHNRLYWYRQTLGQGPEFLTYFQNEAQLEKSRLLSDRFSAERPKGSFSTLEIQRTEQGDSAMYLCASSQAAYEQYFGPGTRLTVT.

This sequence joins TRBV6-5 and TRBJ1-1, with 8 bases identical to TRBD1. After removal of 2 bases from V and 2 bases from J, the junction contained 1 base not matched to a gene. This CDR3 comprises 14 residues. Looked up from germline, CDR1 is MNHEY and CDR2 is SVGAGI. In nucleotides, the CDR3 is TGTGCCAGCAGTTACGGGACAGGTAACACTGAAGCTTTCTTT. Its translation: CASSYGTGNTEAFF.

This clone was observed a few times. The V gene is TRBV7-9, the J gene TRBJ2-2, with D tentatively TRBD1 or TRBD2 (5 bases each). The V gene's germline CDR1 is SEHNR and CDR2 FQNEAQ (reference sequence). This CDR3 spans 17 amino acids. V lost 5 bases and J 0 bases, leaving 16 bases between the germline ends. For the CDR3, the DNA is TGTGCCAGCAGCCTCCTTGACGGGGCCGCGAACACCGGGGAGCTGTTTTTT. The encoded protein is CASSLLDGAANTGELFF.

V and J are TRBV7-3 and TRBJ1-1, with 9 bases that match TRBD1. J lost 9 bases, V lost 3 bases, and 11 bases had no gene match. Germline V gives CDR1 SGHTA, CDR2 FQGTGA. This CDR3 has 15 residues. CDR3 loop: CASSFNPGQGYQAFF. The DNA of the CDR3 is TGTGCCAGCAGCTTCAATCCGGGACAGGGATATCAAGCTTTCTTT.